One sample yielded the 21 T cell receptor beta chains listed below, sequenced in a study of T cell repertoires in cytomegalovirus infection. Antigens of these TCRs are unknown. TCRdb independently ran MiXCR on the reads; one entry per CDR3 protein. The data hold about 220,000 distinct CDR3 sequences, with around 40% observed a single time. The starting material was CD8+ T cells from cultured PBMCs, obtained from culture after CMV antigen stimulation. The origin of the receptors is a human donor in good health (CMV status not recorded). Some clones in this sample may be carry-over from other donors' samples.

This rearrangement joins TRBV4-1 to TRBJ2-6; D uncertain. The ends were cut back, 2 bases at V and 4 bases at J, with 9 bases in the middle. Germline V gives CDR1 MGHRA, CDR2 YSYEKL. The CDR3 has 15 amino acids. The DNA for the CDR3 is TGCGCCAGCAGCCAATACAGCTCGGGGGCCAACGTCCTGACTTTC. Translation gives CASSQYSSGANVLTF.

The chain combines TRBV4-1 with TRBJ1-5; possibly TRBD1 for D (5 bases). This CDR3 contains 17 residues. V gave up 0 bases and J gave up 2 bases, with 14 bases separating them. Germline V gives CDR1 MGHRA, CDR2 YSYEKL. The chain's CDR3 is CASSQEFVGHRNQPQHF. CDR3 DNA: TGCGCCAGCAGCCAAGAATTCGTCGGACATCGCAATCAGCCCCAGCATTTT.

In DNA, the CDR3 is TGTGCCAGCAGCTTACCTCCCACTAGGAGCCCGCAGTATTTT. Protein: CASSLPPTRSPQYF. The chain is built from TRBV7-9 and TRBJ2-3, with D possibly TRBD2 on 5 matching bases. The CDR3 consists of 14 residues. Germline assignment: CDR1 SEHNR and CDR2 FQNEAQ (reference sequence). With 2 bases removed from V and 10 bases from J, the gap between germline ends came to 16 bases.

CDR3 in DNA: TGTGCCAGCAGTTTCGAAGGGACAGACGACACCGGGGAGCTGTTTTTT. This codes for CASSFEGTDDTGELFF. The V call is TRBV28, the J call TRBJ2-2, with 7 bases aligning to TRBD1. Looked up from germline, CDR1 is MDHEN and CDR2 is SYDVKM. Trimming removed 3 bases from V and 3 bases from J; junction bases left unmatched: 7. This CDR3 contains 16 residues.

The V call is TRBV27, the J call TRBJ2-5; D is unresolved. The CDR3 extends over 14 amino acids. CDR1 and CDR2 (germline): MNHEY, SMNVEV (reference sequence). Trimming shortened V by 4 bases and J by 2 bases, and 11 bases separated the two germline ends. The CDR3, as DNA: TGTGCCAGCAGTTCCTATGTGGGGCAAGAGACCCAGTACTTC. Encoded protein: CASSSYVGQETQYF.

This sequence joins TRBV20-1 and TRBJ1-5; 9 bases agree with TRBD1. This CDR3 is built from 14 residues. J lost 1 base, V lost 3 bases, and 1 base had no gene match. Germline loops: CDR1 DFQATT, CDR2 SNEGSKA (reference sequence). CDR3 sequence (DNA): TGCAGTGCTAGTGGGACAGGGAGCAATCAGCCCCAGCATTTT. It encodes CSASGTGSNQPQHF.

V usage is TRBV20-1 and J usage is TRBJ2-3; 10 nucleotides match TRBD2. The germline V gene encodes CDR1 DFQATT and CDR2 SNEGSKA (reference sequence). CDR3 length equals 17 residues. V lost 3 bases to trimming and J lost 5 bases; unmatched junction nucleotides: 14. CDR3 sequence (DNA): TGCAGTGCTAGGAGGGTCTGGGTAGCGGGAGGTGGAGATACGCAGTATTTT. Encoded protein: CSARRVWVAGGGDTQYF.

The CDR3 here is CSASDGSYEQYF. In DNA form, the CDR3 reads TGCAGCGCCAGCGACGGATCCTACGAGCAGTACTTC. The chain employs TRBV29-1 and TRBJ2-7; D is unclear. Germline V gene sequence: CDR1 SQVTM, CDR2 ANQGSEA. The V end lost 7 bases, the J end lost 1 base, and 11 bases lay between the germline ends. This CDR3 is built from 12 residues.

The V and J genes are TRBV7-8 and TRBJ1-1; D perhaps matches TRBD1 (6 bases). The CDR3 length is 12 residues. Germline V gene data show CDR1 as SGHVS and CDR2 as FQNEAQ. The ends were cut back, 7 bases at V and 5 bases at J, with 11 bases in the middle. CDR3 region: CASIGGSTEAFF. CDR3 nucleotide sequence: TGTGCCAGCATCGGGGGCAGTACTGAAGCTTTCTTT.

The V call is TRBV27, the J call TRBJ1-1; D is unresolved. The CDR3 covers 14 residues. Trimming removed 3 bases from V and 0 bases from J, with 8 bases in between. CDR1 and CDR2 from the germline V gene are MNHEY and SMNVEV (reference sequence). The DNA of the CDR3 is TGTGCCAGCAGTTTCGACGGGCTGAACACTGAAGCTTTCTTT. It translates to CASSFDGLNTEAFF.

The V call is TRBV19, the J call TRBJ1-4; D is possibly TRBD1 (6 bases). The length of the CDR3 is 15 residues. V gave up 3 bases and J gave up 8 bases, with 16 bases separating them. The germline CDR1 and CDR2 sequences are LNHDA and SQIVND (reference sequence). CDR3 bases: TGTGCCAGTAGTATCCTCGCCCCAGGGGAAGAAAAACTGTTTTTT. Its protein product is CASSILAPGEEKLFF.

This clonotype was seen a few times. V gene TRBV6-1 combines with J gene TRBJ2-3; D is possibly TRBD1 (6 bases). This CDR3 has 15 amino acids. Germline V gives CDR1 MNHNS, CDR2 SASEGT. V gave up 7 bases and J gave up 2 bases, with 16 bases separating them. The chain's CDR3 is CASIPPDRVTDTQYF. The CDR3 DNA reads TGTGCCAGCATTCCTCCGGACAGAGTCACAGATACGCAGTATTTT.

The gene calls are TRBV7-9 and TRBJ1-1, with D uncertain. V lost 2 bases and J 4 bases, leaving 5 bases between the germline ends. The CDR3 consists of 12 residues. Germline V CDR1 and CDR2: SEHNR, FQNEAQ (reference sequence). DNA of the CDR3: TGTGCCAGCAGCTTACTGACCACTGAAGCTTTCTTT. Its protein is CASSLLTTEAFF.

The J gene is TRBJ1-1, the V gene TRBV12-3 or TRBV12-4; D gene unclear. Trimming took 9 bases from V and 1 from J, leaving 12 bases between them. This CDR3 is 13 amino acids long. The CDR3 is CASSDVGNTEAFF. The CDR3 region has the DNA TGTGCCAGTAGTGACGTGGGGAACACTGAAGCTTTCTTT.

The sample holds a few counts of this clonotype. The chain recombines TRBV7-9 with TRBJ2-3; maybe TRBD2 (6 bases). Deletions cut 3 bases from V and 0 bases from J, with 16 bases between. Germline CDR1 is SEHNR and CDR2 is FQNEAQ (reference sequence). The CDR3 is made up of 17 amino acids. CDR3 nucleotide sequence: TGTGCCAGCAGCTTCCCCTGGGTAGCGGTTAGCACAGATACGCAGTATTTT. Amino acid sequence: CASSFPWVAVSTDTQYF.

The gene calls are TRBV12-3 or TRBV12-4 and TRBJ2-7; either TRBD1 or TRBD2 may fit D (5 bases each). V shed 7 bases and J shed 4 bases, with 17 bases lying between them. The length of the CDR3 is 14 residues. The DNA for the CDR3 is TGTGCCAGCACTCCGGCAGGGAGAGGGTACGAGCAGTACTTC. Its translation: CASTPAGRGYEQYF.

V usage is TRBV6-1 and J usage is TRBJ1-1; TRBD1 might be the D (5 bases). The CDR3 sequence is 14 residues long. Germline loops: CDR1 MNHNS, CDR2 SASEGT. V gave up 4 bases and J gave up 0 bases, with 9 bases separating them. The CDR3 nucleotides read TGTGCCAGCAGTGGGGACGGCATGAACACTGAAGCTTTCTTT. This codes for CASSGDGMNTEAFF.

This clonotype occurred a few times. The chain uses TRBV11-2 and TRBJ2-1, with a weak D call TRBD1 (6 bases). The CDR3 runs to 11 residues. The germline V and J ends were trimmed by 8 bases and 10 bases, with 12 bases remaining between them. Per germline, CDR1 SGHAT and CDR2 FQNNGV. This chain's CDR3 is CASEGGPEQFF. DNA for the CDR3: TGTGCCAGCGAAGGGGGACCGGAGCAGTTCTTC.

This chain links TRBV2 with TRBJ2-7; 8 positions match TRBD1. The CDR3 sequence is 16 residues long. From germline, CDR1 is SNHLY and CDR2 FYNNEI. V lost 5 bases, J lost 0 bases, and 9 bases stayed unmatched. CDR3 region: CASSISRDRSSYEQYF. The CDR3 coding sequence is TGTGCCAGCAGTATTTCTAGGGACAGGAGCTCCTACGAGCAGTACTTC.

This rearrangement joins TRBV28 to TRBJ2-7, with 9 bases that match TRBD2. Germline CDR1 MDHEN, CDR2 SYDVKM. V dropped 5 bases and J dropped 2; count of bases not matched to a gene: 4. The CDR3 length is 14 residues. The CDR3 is CASSGSGRAYEQYF. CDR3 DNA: TGTGCCAGCAGTGGTAGCGGGAGAGCCTACGAGCAGTACTTC.

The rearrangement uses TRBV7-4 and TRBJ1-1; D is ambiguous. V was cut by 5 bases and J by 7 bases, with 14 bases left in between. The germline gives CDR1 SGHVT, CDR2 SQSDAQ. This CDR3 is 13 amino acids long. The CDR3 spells CASSDEGGNEAFF. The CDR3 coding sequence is TGTGCCAGCAGCGATGAGGGAGGCAATGAAGCTTTCTTT.